Listed here are 8 T cell receptor beta chains from one sample, sequenced in a study of human T cells and chemical hapten exposure. Time point defined: patch test 2, 6 weeks after DPC sensitization. Treatment of the sample: therapeutic diphenylcyclopropenone sensitization with weekly scalp DPC. One entry per CDR3 protein results from TCRdb running MiXCR on the RACE reads. The data contain 350,000 to 400,000 distinct CDR3 sequences, roughly 6.3% of them singletons. Material: whole blood, obtained in connection with sensitization to the hapten diphenylcyclopropenone (DPC). These receptors were taken from a young woman with alopecia areata. Some clones in this sample may be carry-over from other donors' samples.

The rearrangement links TRBV3-1 to TRBJ2-3; 7 positions match TRBD2. J lost 0 bases, V lost 4 bases, and 19 bases had no gene match. The CDR3 is 20 residues long. Germline lookup yields CDR1 LGHDT and CDR2 YNNKEL (reference sequence). The CDR3 is CASSPSLWLAVKTSTDTQYF. The CDR3 DNA reads as TGTGCCAGCAGCCCTTCCTTATGGCTAGCGGTTAAGACTAGCACAGATACGCAGTATTTT.

This clonotype was seen a few times. The CDR3 nucleotides are TGTGCCAGCAGCTTGGGGACCAGTAAAAACATTCAGTACTTC. Amino acids: CASSLGTSKNIQYF. The chain carries TRBV7-2 and TRBJ2-4, with D tentatively TRBD1 or TRBD2 (5 bases each). This CDR3 region has 14 residues. The V end was cut by 3 bases, the J end by 4 bases, with 10 bases between. Germline assignment: CDR1 SGHTA and CDR2 FQGNSA.

This clonotype was found many times. This chain joins TRBV7-3 and TRBJ1-6; D is undetermined. The V gene lost 2 bases and the J gene lost 7 bases, with 6 bases spanning the gap. Germline assignment: CDR1 SGHTA and CDR2 FQGTGA. CDR3 length: 13 amino acids. Here the CDR3 DNA reads TGTGCCAGCAGCTTAGGATTCAATTCACCCCTCCACTTT. As protein: CASSLGFNSPLHF. Variable domain in full (rest from reference TRBV7-3 and TRBJ1-6): GAGVSQTPSNKVTEKGKYVELRCDPISGHTALYWYRQSLGQGPEFLIYFQGTGAADDSGLPNDRFFAVRPEGSVSTLKIQRTERGDSAVYLCASSLGFNSPLHFGNGTRLTVT.

V and J are TRBV6-5 and TRBJ1-1, with 8 bases fitting TRBD1. CDR3 length equals 15 residues. V trimming: 0 bases; J trimming: 5 bases; junction bases outside the gene matches: 5. CDR1 MNHEY and CDR2 SVGAGI come from the germline V gene. This CDR3 is CASSYSRTGTTEAFF. CDR3 DNA sequence: TGTGCCAGCAGTTACTCGCGGACAGGGACAACTGAAGCTTTCTTT.

This clonotype came up many times. J is TRBJ1-1 and V is TRBV18; D not certain. This CDR3 has 13 amino acids. CDR1 and CDR2 from the germline V gene are KGHSH and LQKENI. Trimming removed 3 bases at V and 6 bases at J, with 11 bases between. This CDR3 reads CASSPDGSAEAFF. In nucleotides, the CDR3 is TGTGCCAGCTCACCCGACGGGAGCGCTGAAGCTTTCTTT.

The chain carries TRBV6-5 and TRBJ2-7, with 8 bases lining up with TRBD2. The CDR3 is made up of 14 amino acids. Germline V lookup: CDR1 MNHEY, CDR2 SVGAGI. J gave up 3 bases and V 8 bases, and 9 bases lay outside the gene matches. CDR3 in DNA: TGTGCCAGCTCCCGGGGGGGGGATGACTACGAGCAGTACTTC. Protein sequence: CASSRGGDDYEQYF.

The chain uses TRBV6-1 and TRBJ2-3; TRBD2 matches 9 bases. Germline-derived CDR1 and CDR2 are MNHNS and SASEGT. This CDR3 comprises 14 residues. The ends lost 8 bases at V and 6 bases at J; junction bases unmatched: 9. The DNA for the CDR3 is TGTGCCAGCCTGAAGGGACTAGCATCTGATACGCAGTATTTT. Its protein is CASLKGLASDTQYF.

The chain uses TRBV18 and TRBJ2-1, with D unresolved. The CDR3 is 12 amino acids. Germline CDR1 and CDR2: KGHSH and LQKENI. V was shortened by 2 bases and J by 10 bases, with 9 bases between the two germline ends. CDR3 nucleotide sequence: TGTGCCAGCTCACCAGGAGAGCAGGAGCAGTTCTTC. Encoded protein: CASSPGEQEQFF.